The sequence of this T cell receptor (beta chain) was determined in a study of T cell repertoires in cytomegalovirus infection (dated by TCRdb to between 2018 and 2021). At the level of the whole study: Recently identified HLA-C-restricted CMV epitopes, whose presentation resists viral immunomodulation, were targeted by peptide stimulations together with well-studied HLA-B-restricted epitopes. Donor HLA type was relevant to the analysis, because carriage of CMV infection together with the matching HLA type was indicated by public TCR beta signatures. Broader findings and caveats from the paper: The ex vivo response was dominated by HLA-C-restricted CMV-specific TCR beta clonotypes, which also provided the single most frequent clonotype in two of eight donors. In both this cohort and an independent roughly 330-donor cohort, the cumulative frequency of public TCR beta family members distinguished carriers of CMV infection plus the relevant HLA type.

Including the terminal cysteine and phenylalanine, the CDR3 comprises 18 residues. Kept here is only the CDR3 DNA, which spans 54 bases and is read in frame from base 1. V loses 0 bases of germline sequence and J loses 2 bases, and the interval between the two ends is 16 bases. CDR1 MNHEY and CDR2 SMNVEV are derived from the germline V gene (reference sequence). This specimen's treatment or condition label, per the study, means: in vitro stimulation with specific CMV peptide epitopes to enrich CMV-specific T cells. This clonotype has only a few counts. What this receptor recognizes is not known. The input lacks base qualities; no much larger clone sits a single base away. Sequencing took place on an Illumina HiSeq 1500. The public sequencing data were trimmed at Q25 with fastp and processed into clonotypes with MiXCR by TCRdb, which kept only in-frame beta chains. Each CDR3 protein appears once, grouped with its most common genes and DNA. This sample is represented by about 340,000 distinct CDR3 sequences; roughly 28% of them were singletons. 20% of the sample is held by the ten biggest clonotypes.

The clonotype comes from a human donor in good health (CMV status not recorded). Some clones in this sample may be carry-over from other donors' samples. The specimen was cultured PBMCs, collected from culture after CMV antigen stimulation. The sequence links TRBV27 to TRBJ2-2; the D element could tentatively be TRBD1 or TRBD2, as 5 bases agree for each. The DNA sequence reads TGTGCCAGCAGTTTATCAACCCCGGGGCAGGGAAACACCGGGGAGCTGTTTTTT. Its product reads: CASSLSTPGQGNTGELFF.